This T cell receptor (beta chain) appears in the sequencing data of a study of blood T cell repertoires in COVID-19. Study-level background: Collection of acute and convalescent COVID-19 samples took place in the United States, Italy and Spain. In each case, the material was cDNA or gDNA derived from T cells, B-cell-depleted T cells, or PBMCs.

Authors' data handling: Reference gene primer amplification gave estimated nucleated cell counts. Libraries were prepared by immunoSEQ multiplex PCR; TCRdb keeps only in-frame clonotypes and omits some of them. V and J calls and clone size are those listed in that table; D and trimming were worked out from the DNA. Of about 60,000 clones listed, about 82% were seen once; the top ten hold roughly 18%. With 3 bases clipped from V and 2 bases from J, the junction kept 3 bases outside the gene matches. This CDR3 is 15 amino acids long. CDR1 and CDR2 (germline): SGHTA, FQGNSA. Sequences were obtained from peripheral blood. This TCR was recovered from a human donor in a cohort sampled during active COVID-19. The chain joins TRBV7-2 to TRBJ2-7, with 11 nucleotides matching TRBD2. CDR3 DNA: TGTGCCAGCAGCTTGGGGACTAGCGGCCCCTACGAGCAGTACTTC. This codes for CASSLGTSGPYEQYF.